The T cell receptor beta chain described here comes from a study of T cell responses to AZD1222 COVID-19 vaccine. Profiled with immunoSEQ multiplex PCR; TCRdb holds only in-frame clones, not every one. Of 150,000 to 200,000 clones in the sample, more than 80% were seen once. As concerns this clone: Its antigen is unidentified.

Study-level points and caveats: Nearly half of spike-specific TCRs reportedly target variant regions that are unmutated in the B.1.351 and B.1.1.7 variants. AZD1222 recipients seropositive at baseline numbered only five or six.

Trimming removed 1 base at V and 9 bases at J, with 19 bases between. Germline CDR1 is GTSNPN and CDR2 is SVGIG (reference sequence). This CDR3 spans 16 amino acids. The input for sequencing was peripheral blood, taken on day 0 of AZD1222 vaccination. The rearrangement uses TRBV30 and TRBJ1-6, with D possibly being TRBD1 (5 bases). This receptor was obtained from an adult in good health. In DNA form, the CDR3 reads TGTGCCTGGAGTGATGGGGCGGGCCTTCGGGGTTCACCCCTCCACTTT. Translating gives CAWSDGAGLRGSPLHF.